Listed below are T cell receptor beta chains from one sample, sequenced in a study of blood T cell repertoires in COVID-19. TCRdb keeps only in-frame clones here, not all; method: immunoSEQ multiplex PCR. The profile shows 200,000 to 250,000 clones, 80% to 90% of them singletons. Source material: PBMCs or T cells enriched from blood (not recorded which). The receptors originated from a woman under 40 who had been exposed to COVID-19. Each CDR3 is given with its conserved first and last residue. Each record gives: clone size, V gene, D gene, J gene, CDR3 DNA, CDR3 protein. The D gene is left open where the match is weak. Some rows mark clone size as missing; the rest say once, few, many or name a class of expanded clone.

.	TRBV5-6	TRBD1	TRBJ2-3	TGTGCCAGCACTTGGACAGGGGGCAGGAATACGCAGTATTTT	CASTWTGGRNTQYF
.	TRBV4-2	TRBD1	TRBJ1-5	TGTGCCAGCAGCCAAGGGGACAGAGACCTCAATCAGCCCCAGCATTTT	CASSQGDRDLNQPQHF
.	TRBV14	.	TRBJ2-1	TGTGCCAGCAGCCTCGGGACTTTCGTTGAGAATGAGCAGTTCTTC	CASSLGTFVENEQFF
.	TRBV9	.	TRBJ2-7	TGTGCCAGCAGCGTAGGTCTAGATCGCTACGAGCAGTACTTC	CASSVGLDRYEQYF
once	TRBV12-3/TRBV12-4	TRBD1	TRBJ1-1	TGTGCCAGCATGAGACAGGGTGTCACTGAAGCTTTCTTT	CASMRQGVTEAFF
few	TRBV5-5	TRBD1	TRBJ1-2	TGTGCCAGCACCGGACAGGGGGCCCTTTTTGATGGCTACACCTTC	CASTGQGALFDGYTF
.	TRBV11-2	TRBD1	TRBJ1-6	TGTGCCAGCAGCCCCAGACAGGGGAATTCACCCCTCCACTTT	CASSPRQGNSPLHF
.	TRBV2	.	TRBJ1-2	TGTGCCAGCAGCGACAGCTCTGATGATGGAGGCTACACCTTC	CASSDSSDDGGYTF
.	TRBV9	TRBD1	TRBJ1-6	TGTGCCAGCAGCGTAGAGGACAGGAATTCACCCCTCCACTTT	CASSVEDRNSPLHF
.	TRBV6-1	.	TRBJ1-5	TGTGCCAGCAGTGAAGCCGGGGGTCAGCCCCAGCATTTT	CASSEAGGQPQHF
.	TRBV7-9	.	TRBJ1-1	TGTGCCAGCAGCAACAGGGCGAACACTGAAGCTTTCTTT	CASSNRANTEAFF
.	TRBV15	.	TRBJ2-4	TGTGCCACCAGCAGAGATTCAGGGGTTGCCAAAAACATTCAGTACTTC	CATSRDSGVAKNIQYF
.	TRBV18	.	TRBJ1-1	TGTGCCAGCTCACCAAAGTCGACTTCTTCGACCGCTGAAGCTTTCTTT	CASSPKSTSSTAEAFF
few	TRBV10-2	.	TRBJ2-5	TGCGCCAGCAGTGTTTACAGGGAGGAGACCCAGTACTTC	CASSVYREETQYF
.	TRBV2	.	TRBJ2-7	TGTGCCAGCAGTGAGGGGACATTGACCTACGAGCAGTACTTC	CASSEGTLTYEQYF
.	TRBV5-1	.	TRBJ2-1	TGCGCCAGCAGCTTGTCTACGCTAGTGGCGAACTACAATGAGCAGTTCTTC	CASSLSTLVANYNEQFF
.	TRBV7-9	.	TRBJ2-1	TGTGCCAGCAGCTTAGATCCTGGCCAGGACAATGAGCAGTTCTTC	CASSLDPGQDNEQFF
.	TRBV28	.	TRBJ2-2	TGTGCCACCCTCCAGGGTCCCGGGGAGCTGTTTTTT	CATLQGPGELFF
once	TRBV5-1	.	TRBJ2-5	TGCGCCAGCAGTATAACGGGCGGGGTTTGGCTAGAGACCCAGTACTTC	CASSITGGVWLETQYF
.	TRBV5-1	TRBD1	TRBJ1-1	TGCGCCAGCAGCTTGGTCAGGGGGCCCACTGAAGCTTTCTTT	CASSLVRGPTEAFF
.	TRBV25-1	TRBD1	TRBJ1-2	TGTGCAGCCCAGGGGGCGCAGAATCTTGGCTACACCTTC	CAAQGAQNLGYTF
.	TRBV2	TRBD1	TRBJ2-1	TGTGCCAGCAGAGGGGGCAGGGGACGATCTAACAATGAGCAGTTCTTC	CASRGGRGRSNNEQFF
.	TRBV9	.	TRBJ1-2	TGTGCCAGCAGCCCCGGACAGCTTAACTATGGCTACACCTTC	CASSPGQLNYGYTF
once	TRBV6-5	.	TRBJ1-2	TGTGCCAGCAGACCCAGGGGATTCTCCTACGGCTACACCTTC	CASRPRGFSYGYTF
.	TRBV28	TRBD1	TRBJ1-6	TGTGCCAGCAGTTTACTCCCGGGACAGGGAGGTTCACCCCTCCACTTT	CASSLLPGQGGSPLHF
.	TRBV4-2	TRBD1	TRBJ1-5	TGTGCCAGCAGCCAAGGGACAGGGGGAGAAAATAGCAATCAGCCCCAGCATTTT	CASSQGTGGENSNQPQHF
.	TRBV2	.	TRBJ1-1	TGTGCCAGATCCGGGGGGAGGGCCACTGAAGCTTTCTTT	CARSGGRATEAFF
.	TRBV19	.	TRBJ1-4	TGTGCCAGTAGTATAGTCGGAGTTAATGAAAAACTGTTTTTT	CASSIVGVNEKLFF
once	TRBV19	.	TRBJ1-5	TGTGCCAGTAGTATTGTAGCGGACCGACCTAGTCAGCCCCAGCATTTT	CASSIVADRPSQPQHF
.	TRBV12-5	TRBD1	TRBJ2-5	TGTGCTAGTGGTTTGGTACTGGCGGACAGGTGGGAGACCCAGTACTTC	CASGLVLADRWETQYF
many	TRBV6-1	TRBD1	TRBJ2-7	TGTGCCAGCAGTGACCGGGACAGCTCCTACGAGCAGTACTTC	CASSDRDSSYEQYF
.	TRBV15	TRBD1	TRBJ2-5	TGTGCCACCAGCAGAAGACAGGGGGGAGGCCAAGAGACCCAGTACTTC	CATSRRQGGGQETQYF
.	TRBV21-1	.	TRBJ2-7	TGTGCCAGCAGTCCGGGACACTCTCCTTACGAGCAGTACTTC	CASSPGHSPYEQYF
.	TRBV7-2	.	TRBJ1-1	TGTGCCAGCAGCTTACAGGGTTCCACTGAAGCTTTCTTT	CASSLQGSTEAFF
.	TRBV5-1	.	TRBJ1-2	TGCGCCAGCAGCTTGGGGACAGATCCCTATGGCTACACCTTC	CASSLGTDPYGYTF
.	TRBV19	TRBD2	TRBJ2-1	TGTGCCAGTAGTATCCCTAGCGGGAGTCTCCCCACTTCTAATGAGCAGTTCTTC	CASSIPSGSLPTSNEQFF
.	TRBV7-9	TRBD1	TRBJ1-2	TGTGCCAGCAGCTACCGGGACAGGGAAGGCTACACCTTC	CASSYRDREGYTF
.	TRBV5-1	.	TRBJ1-2	TGCGCCAGCAGCTTGGAGAGGGACTATGGCTACACCTTC	CASSLERDYGYTF
.	TRBV28	.	TRBJ1-1	TGTGCCAGCAGTCTAAAACCCGGACAGGAAGCTTTCTTT	CASSLKPGQEAFF
.	TRBV7-3	.	TRBJ2-5	TGTGCCAGCAGCCAAACTAGGAGTTCCCCGGAGACCCAGTACTTC	CASSQTRSSPETQYF